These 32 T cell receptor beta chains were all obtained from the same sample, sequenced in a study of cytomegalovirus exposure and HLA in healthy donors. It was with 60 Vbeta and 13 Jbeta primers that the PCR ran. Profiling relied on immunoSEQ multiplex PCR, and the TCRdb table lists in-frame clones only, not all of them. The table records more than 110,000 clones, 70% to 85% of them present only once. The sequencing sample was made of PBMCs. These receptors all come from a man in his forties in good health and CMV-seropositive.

In nucleotides, the CDR3 is TGTGCCAGCAATCTACGGGACAGCCAAGATCAGCCCCAGCATTTT. The encoded protein is CASNLRDSQDQPQHF. V is TRBV6-6 and J is TRBJ1-5; 7 nucleotides agree with TRBD1. Germline V lookup: CDR1 MNHNY, CDR2 SVGAGI (reference sequence). This CDR3 has 15 amino acids. V dropped 7 bases and J dropped 5; count of bases not matched to a gene: 11.

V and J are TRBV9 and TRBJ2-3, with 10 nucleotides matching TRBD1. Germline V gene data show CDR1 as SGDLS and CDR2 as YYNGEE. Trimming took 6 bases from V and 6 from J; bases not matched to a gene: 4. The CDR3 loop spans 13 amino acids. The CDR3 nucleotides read TGTGCCAGCACCCCGGGACAGGGGGATACGCAGTATTTT. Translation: CASTPGQGDTQYF. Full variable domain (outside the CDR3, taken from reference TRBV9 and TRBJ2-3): DSGVTQTPKHLITATGQRVTLRCSPRSGDLSVYWYQQSLDQGLQFLIQYYNGEERAKGNILERFSAQQFPDLHSELNLSSLELGDSALYFCASTPGQGDTQYFGPGTRLTVL.

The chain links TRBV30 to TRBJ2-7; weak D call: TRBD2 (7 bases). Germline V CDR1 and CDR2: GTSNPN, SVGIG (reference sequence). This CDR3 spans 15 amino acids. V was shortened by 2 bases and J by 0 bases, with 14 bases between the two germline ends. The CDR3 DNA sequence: TGTGCCTGGAGTCCGCCGGGGGGCCGCTCCTACGAGCAGTACTTC. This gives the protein CAWSPPGGRSYEQYF.

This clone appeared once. The CDR3 nucleotides are TGTGCCAGCATTCAGGGCAATTATGGCGGGGAGCTGTTTTTT. Its translation is CASIQGNYGGELFF. The rearrangement uses TRBV2 and TRBJ2-2; tentative D call: TRBD1 (5 bases). Trimming stripped 7 bases from V and 7 bases from J, with 16 bases between. The CDR3 runs to 14 residues. Looked up from germline, CDR1 is SNHLY and CDR2 is FYNNEI.

CDR3 sequence reads: CASSEGQGVVLNTEAFF. CDR3 coding DNA: TGTGCCAGCAGTGAAGGACAGGGGGTAGTGTTGAACACTGAAGCTTTCTTT. This rearrangement joins TRBV6-1 to TRBJ1-1; 9 bases map to TRBD1. The J segment lost 0 bases and the V segment lost 1 base, leaving 6 bases of the junction unmatched. The CDR3 sequence is 17 residues long. Germline CDR1 is MNHNS and CDR2 is SASEGT.

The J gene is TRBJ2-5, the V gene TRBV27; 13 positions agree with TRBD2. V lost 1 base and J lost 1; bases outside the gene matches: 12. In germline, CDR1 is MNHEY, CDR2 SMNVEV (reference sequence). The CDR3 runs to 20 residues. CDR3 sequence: CASSLLPGTSGTNPQETQYF. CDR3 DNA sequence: TGTGCCAGCAGTTTATTACCCGGGACTAGCGGGACGAACCCCCAAGAGACCCAGTACTTC.

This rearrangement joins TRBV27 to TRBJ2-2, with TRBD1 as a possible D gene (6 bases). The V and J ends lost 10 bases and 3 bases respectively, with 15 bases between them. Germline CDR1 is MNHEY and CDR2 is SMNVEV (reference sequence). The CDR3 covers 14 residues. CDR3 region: CATLDWGHTGELFF. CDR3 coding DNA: TGTGCCACCTTGGACTGGGGGCACACCGGGGAGCTGTTTTTT.

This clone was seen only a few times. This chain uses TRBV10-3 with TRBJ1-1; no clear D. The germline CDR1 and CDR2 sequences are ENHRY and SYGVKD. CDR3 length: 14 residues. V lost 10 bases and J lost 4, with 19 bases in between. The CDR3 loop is CASRTAVLGTEAFF. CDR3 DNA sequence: TGTGCCAGCCGAACAGCTGTGTTGGGCACTGAAGCTTTCTTT.

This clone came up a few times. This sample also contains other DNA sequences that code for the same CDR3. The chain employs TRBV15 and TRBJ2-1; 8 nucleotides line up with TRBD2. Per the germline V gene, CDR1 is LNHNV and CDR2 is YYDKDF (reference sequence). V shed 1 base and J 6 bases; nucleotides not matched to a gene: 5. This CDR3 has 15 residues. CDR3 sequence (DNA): TGTGCCACCAGCAGAGCCGGGACTAGTTTCAATGAGCAGTTCTTC. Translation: CATSRAGTSFNEQFF.

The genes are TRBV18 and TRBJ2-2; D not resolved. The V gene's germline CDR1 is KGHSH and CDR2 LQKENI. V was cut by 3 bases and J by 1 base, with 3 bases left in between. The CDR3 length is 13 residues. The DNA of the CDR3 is TGTGCCAGCTCACCCCTGAACACCGGGGAGCTGTTTTTT. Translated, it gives CASSPLNTGELFF.

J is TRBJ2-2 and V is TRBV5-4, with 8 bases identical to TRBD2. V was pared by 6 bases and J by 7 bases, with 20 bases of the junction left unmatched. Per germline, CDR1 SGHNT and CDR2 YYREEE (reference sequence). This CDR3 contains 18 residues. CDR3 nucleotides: TGTGCCAGCACTCCGGGGGGGGGATTGGCAGCTGGCGGCGGGGAGCTGTTTTTT. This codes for CASTPGGGLAAGGGELFF.

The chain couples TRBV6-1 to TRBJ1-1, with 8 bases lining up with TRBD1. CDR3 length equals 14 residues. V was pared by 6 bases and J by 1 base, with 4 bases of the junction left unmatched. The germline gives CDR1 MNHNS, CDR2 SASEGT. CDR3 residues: CASRPRGQNTEAFF. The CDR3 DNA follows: TGTGCCAGCAGACCCAGGGGGCAGAACACTGAAGCTTTCTTT.

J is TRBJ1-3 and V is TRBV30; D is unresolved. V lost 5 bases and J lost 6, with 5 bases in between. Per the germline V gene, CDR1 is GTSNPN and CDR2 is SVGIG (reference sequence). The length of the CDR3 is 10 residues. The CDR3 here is CAWGQNTIYF. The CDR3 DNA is TGTGCCTGGGGGCAAAACACCATATATTTT.

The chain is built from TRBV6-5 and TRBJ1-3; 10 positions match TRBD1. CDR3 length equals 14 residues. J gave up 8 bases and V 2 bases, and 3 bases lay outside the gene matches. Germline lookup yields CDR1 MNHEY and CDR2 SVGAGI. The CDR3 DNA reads TGTGCCAGCAGTTACATTGGACAGGGGGACACCATATATTTT. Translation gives CASSYIGQGDTIYF.

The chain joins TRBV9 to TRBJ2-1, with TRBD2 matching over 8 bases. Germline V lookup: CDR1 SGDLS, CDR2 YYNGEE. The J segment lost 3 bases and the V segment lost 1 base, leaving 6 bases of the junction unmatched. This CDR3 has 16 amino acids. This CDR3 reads CASSVTSGSIYNEQFF. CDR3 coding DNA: TGTGCCAGCAGCGTAACTAGCGGAAGCATCTACAATGAGCAGTTCTTC.

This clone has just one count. CDR3 sequence reads: CASSLGRGVGTDTQYF. The CDR3 bases are TGTGCCAGCAGCTTGGGCAGGGGGGTAGGCACAGATACGCAGTATTTT. The chain carries TRBV5-8 and TRBJ2-3; perhaps TRBD1 as D (7 bases). V was cut by 0 bases and J by 1 base, with 12 bases left in between. The CDR3 length is 16 residues. The V gene's germline CDR1 is SGHTS and CDR2 YDEGEE.

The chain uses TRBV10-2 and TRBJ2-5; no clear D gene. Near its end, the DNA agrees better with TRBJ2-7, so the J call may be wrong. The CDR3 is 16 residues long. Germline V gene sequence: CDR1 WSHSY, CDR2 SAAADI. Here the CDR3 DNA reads TGCGCCAGCAGTGAGTCTCTAGACTTCATTCTATACGAGCAGTACTTC. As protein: CASSESLDFILYEQYF.

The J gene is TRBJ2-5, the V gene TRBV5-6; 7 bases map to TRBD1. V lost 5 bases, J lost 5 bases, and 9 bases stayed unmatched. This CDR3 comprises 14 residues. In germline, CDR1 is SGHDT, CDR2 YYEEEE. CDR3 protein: CASSRDRVWETQYF. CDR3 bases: TGTGCCAGCAGTCGTGACAGGGTTTGGGAGACCCAGTACTTC.

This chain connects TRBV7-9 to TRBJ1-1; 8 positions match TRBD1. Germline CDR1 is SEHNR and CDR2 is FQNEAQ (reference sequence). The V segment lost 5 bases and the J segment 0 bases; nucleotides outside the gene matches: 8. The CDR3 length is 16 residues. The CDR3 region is CASSQAGTGMNTEAFF. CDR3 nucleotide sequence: TGTGCCAGCAGCCAAGCCGGGACAGGAATGAACACTGAAGCTTTCTTT.

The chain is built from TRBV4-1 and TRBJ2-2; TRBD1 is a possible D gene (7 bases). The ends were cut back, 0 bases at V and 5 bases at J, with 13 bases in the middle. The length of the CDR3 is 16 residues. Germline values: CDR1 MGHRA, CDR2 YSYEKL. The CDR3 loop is CASSQEEGARTGELFF. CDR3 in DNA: TGCGCCAGCAGCCAAGAGGAGGGGGCGCGTACCGGGGAGCTGTTTTTT.

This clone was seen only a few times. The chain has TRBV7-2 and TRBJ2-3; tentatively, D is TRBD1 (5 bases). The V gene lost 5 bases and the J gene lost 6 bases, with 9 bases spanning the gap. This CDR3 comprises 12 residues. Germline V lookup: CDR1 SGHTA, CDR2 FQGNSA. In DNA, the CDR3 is TGTGCCAGCAGCGAATACAGGGATACGCAGTATTTT. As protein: CASSEYRDTQYF.

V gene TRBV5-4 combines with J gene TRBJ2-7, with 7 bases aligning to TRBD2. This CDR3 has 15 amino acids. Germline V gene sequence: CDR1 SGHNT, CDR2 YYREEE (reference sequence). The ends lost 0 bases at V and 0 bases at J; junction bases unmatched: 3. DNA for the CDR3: TGTGCCAGCAGCTTGGCTGGCGGGGGCTCCTACGAGCAGTACTTC. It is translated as CASSLAGGGSYEQYF.

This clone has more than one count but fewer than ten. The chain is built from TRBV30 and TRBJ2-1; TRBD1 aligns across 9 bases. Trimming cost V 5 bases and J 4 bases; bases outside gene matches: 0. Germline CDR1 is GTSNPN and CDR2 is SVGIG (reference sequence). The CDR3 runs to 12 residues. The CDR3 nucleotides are TGTGCCTGGGGGACAGGGTACAATGAGCAGTTCTTC. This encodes CAWGTGYNEQFF.

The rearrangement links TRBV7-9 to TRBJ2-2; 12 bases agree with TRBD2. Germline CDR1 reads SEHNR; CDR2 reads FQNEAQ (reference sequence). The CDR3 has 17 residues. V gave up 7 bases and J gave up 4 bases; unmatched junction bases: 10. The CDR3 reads CASKPSGTSGLTGELFF. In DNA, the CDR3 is TGTGCCAGCAAGCCCTCTGGGACTAGCGGGCTCACCGGGGAGCTGTTTTTT.

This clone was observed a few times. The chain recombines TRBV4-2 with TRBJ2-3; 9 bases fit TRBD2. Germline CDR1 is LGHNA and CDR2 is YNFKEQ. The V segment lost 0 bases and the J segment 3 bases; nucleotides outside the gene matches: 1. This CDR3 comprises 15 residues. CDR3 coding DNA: TGTGCCAGCAGCCAAGAGACTAGCGGAACAGATACGCAGTATTTT. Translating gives CASSQETSGTDTQYF.

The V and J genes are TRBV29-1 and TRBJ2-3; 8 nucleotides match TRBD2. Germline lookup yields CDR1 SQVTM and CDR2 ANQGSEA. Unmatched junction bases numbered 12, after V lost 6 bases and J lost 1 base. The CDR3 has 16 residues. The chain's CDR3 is CSVSEGAGVRTDTQYF. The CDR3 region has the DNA TGCAGCGTCTCCGAAGGAGCGGGAGTCCGCACAGATACGCAGTATTTT.

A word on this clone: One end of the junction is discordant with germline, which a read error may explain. The CDR3 DNA sequence: TGTTCCAGCAGCTTACCGGGGGCTGGAAACACCATATATTTT. Protein sequence: CSSSLPGAGNTIYF. This chain links TRBV7-9 with TRBJ1-3, with D possibly being TRBD1 (5 bases). Per the germline V gene, CDR1 is SEHNR and CDR2 is FQNEAQ (reference sequence). This CDR3 region has 14 residues.

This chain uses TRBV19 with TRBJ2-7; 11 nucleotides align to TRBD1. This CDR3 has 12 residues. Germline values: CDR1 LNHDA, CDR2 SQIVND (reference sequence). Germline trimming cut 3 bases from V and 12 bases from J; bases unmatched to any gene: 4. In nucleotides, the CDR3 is TGTGCCAGTAGTATTGGACAGGGGGCCCCGTACTTC. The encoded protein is CASSIGQGAPYF.

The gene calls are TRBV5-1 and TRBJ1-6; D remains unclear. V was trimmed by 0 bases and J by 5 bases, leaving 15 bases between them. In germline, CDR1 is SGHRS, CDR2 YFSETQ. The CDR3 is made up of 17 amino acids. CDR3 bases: TGCGCCAGCAGCTTGGCCGCGGCTGCAAGTCATAATTCACCCCTCCACTTT. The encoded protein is CASSLAAAASHNSPLHF.

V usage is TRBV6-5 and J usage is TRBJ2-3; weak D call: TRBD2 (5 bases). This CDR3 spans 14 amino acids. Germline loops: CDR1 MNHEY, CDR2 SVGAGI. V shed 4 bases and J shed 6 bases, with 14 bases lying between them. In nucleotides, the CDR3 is TGTGCCAGCAGTTCGCAGACACTAGGTGATACGCAGTATTTT. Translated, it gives CASSSQTLGDTQYF.

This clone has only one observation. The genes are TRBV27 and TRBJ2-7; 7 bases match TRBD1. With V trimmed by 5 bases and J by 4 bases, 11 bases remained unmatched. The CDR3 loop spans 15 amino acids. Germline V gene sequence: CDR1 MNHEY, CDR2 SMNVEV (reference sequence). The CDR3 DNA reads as TGTGCCAGCAGTCGATCAGGTGCAGGGGGATACGAGCAGTACTTC. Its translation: CASSRSGAGGYEQYF.

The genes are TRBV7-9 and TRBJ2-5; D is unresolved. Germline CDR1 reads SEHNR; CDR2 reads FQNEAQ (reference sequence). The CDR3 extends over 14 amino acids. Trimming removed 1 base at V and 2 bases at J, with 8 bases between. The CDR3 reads CASSLETIQETQYF. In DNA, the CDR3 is TGTGCCAGCAGCTTAGAGACAATACAAGAGACCCAGTACTTC. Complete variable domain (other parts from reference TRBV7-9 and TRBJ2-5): DTGVSQNPRHKITKRGQNVTFRCDPISEHNRLYWYRQTLGQGPEFLTYFQNEAQLEKSRLLSDRFSAERPKGSFSTLEIQRTEQGDSAMYLCASSLETIQETQYFGPGTRLLVL.